These 24 T cell receptor beta chains originate from one sample sequenced in a study of tumor and adjacent non-tumor tissue in lung cancer. This sample's RNA came from whole unsorted tissue. This non-tumor lung sample came from over 3 cm beyond the tumor edge. Three rounds of nested PCR, following a modified ARM-PCR protocol, produced the TCRbeta library. TCRdb recomputed calls from the multiplex PCR reads with MiXCR, one row per CDR3 protein. Of over 80,000 distinct CDR3 sequences detected, 75% to 90% appear once; the ten largest clones hold about 30%. Sequences were obtained from distant non-tumor lung tissue. Source of these receptors: a man between 60 and 75 years old with small cell lung cancer.

The rearrangement joins TRBV5-6 to TRBJ1-2; possible D gene TRBD1, 6 bases. The length of the CDR3 is 17 residues. Germline V gene data show CDR1 as SGHDT and CDR2 as YYEEEE. V was pared by 6 bases and J by 8 bases, with 29 bases between. The DNA of the CDR3 is TGTGCCAGCAACTCTAACGACGCGGACAGAGCTGAAAGGGGCTACACCTTC. The encoded protein is CASNSNDADRAERGYTF.

About this clonotype: At one of its ends the junction is not consistent with the germline gene, which may arise from a read error. This rearrangement joins TRBV11-2 to TRBJ2-3; D perhaps matches TRBD1 (6 bases). The CDR3 runs 13 residues. From germline, CDR1 is SGHAT and CDR2 FQNNGV. CDR3 amino acids: CTSSFGWTDTQYF. CDR3 DNA sequence: TGTACCAGCAGCTTTGGCTGGACAGACACGCAGTATTTT.

The V and J genes are TRBV6-6 and TRBJ1-1; D remains ambiguous. Germline V gene sequence: CDR1 MNHNY, CDR2 SVGAGI (reference sequence). V dropped 5 bases and J dropped 2 bases, with 15 bases sitting between them. There are 15 residues in the CDR3. The CDR3 here is CASSTSRGVNTEAFF. The CDR3 DNA reads as TGTGCCAGCAGTACTAGCAGAGGAGTTAACACTGAAGCTTTCTTT.

Details on this clonotype: The conserved phenylalanine or tryptophan normally closing the CDR3 is absent here, so this likely arose from a read error. The V and J genes are TRBV6-6 and TRBJ2-7; D is undetermined. Germline V gives CDR1 MNHNY, CDR2 SVGAGI (reference sequence). The CDR3 sequence is 12 residues long. CDR3 coding DNA: TGTGCCAGTAGTTACTCGACGGACCTACAGTACTTA. Amino acids: CASSYSTDLQYL.

Concerning this clonotype itself: The conserved phenylalanine or tryptophan is not found at the CDR3 terminus, so this likely reflects a read error. The rearrangement uses TRBV12-3 or TRBV12-4 and TRBJ2-6; D remains unclear. Trimming stripped 1 base from V and 2 bases from J, with 9 bases between. The CDR3 has 16 residues. CDR3 sequence (DNA): TGTGCCAGCAGTTTAGGATTCGGACCTGGGGCCAACGTCCTGACTTCA. This encodes CASSLGFGPGANVLTS.

On this clonotype itself: It may be a read error: a sequence one base away is much more abundant. This chain links TRBV30 with TRBJ2-1; D assignment may be TRBD1 or TRBD2 (5 bases each). V dropped 8 bases and J dropped 11 bases, with 25 bases sitting between them. The V gene's germline CDR1 is GTSNPN and CDR2 SVGIG (reference sequence). CDR3 length equals 14 residues. CDR3 in amino acids: CARGEGGYGNKQFF. The CDR3 nucleotides are TGTGCCCGGGGCGAGGGCGGTTATGGGAATAAGCAGTTCTTC.

This chain uses TRBV6-1 with TRBJ2-2; D uncertain. Trimming shortened V by 1 base and J by 6 bases, and 15 bases separated the two germline ends. The CDR3 totals 16 residues. Germline CDR1 MNHNS, CDR2 SASEGT. CDR3 bases: TGTGCCAGCAGTGAAGACCATGGTGTACCGGCCGGGGAGCTGTTTTTT. This gives the protein CASSEDHGVPAGELFF.

A note on this clonotype: At one of its ends the junction is not consistent with the germline gene, which may arise from a read error. The chain links TRBV6-5 to TRBJ1-2, with TRBD1 matching 7 bases. The CDR3 length is 14 residues. Germline V gives CDR1 MNHEY, CDR2 SVGAGI. The CDR3 DNA is TGTGCCAGCAGTTCGCCAGGGGACAGCTATGACTACACCTTC. Translating it yields CASSSPGDSYDYTF.

Of note for this clonotype: Possible read error: a much larger clone is one base away. The rearrangement links TRBV28 to TRBJ1-2; possibly TRBD1 for D (5 bases). The germline gives CDR1 MDHEN, CDR2 SYDVKM. This CDR3 is built from 12 residues. In nucleotides, the CDR3 is TGTACCAGCAGTTTGGGACCCATGAGCTACACCTTC. Translated, it gives CTSSLGPMSYTF.

In the case of this clonotype: A much larger clonotype is one base distant, so this may be a read error. The gene calls are TRBV20-1 and TRBJ2-5; D ambiguous. This CDR3 contains 13 residues. Per germline, CDR1 DFQATT and CDR2 SNEGSKA (reference sequence). CDR3: CTARIEGSETQYF. The CDR3 nucleotides are TGCACTGCTAGAATCGAAGGGTCGGAGACCCAGTACTTC.

The gene calls are TRBV9 and TRBJ2-1; a weak D match, TRBD2 (5 bases). CDR3 length: 16 residues. Trimming pared 0 bases from V and 4 bases from J, leaving 14 bases between. Per the germline V gene, CDR1 is SGDLS and CDR2 is YYNGEE. CDR3 DNA: TGTGCCAGCAGCGTAGCTACGACTAACAATTACAATGAGCAGTTCTTC. It translates to CASSVATTNNYNEQFF.

The J gene is TRBJ2-5, the V gene TRBV10-3; D not resolved. CDR1 ENHRY and CDR2 SYGVKD come from the germline V gene. This CDR3 contains 13 residues. Trimming removed 2 bases from V and 5 bases from J, with 9 bases in between. CDR3 nucleotides: TGTGCCATCAGTGAGGGTGGAGTGGAGACCCAGTACTTC. It codes for CAISEGGVETQYF.

This clonotype was detected only once. A read error may be the cause here, since a much bigger clone is one base away. The chain has TRBV5-1 and TRBJ2-7; unclear D gene. Germline V gene lookup returns CDR1 SGHRS and CDR2 YFSETQ. The length of the CDR3 is 13 residues. The CDR3 sequence is CANSLEGTNEQYF. CDR3 DNA sequence: TGCGCCAACAGCTTGGAAGGTACAAACGAGCAGTACTTC.

The chain employs TRBV15 and TRBJ2-5, with TRBD2 matching over 13 bases. The CDR3 loop spans 17 amino acids. V was clipped by 5 bases and J by 4 bases; unmatched bases: 10. The germline CDR1 and CDR2 sequences are LNHNV and YYDKDF (reference sequence). CDR3 DNA: TGTGCCACCAGCGATTTCCGGACTAGCGGGAGTGGAGAGACCCAGTACTTC. It encodes CATSDFRTSGSGETQYF.

Comments on this clonotype: The junction does not match germline at one end; this may be a read error. The chain combines TRBV6-1 with TRBJ1-1, with D perhaps matching TRBD1 (6 bases). Germline V CDR1 and CDR2: MNHNS, SASEGT. This CDR3 spans 14 amino acids. CDR3 sequence reads: CASTRGGQYTEAFF. The CDR3 DNA is TGTGCCAGCACACGAGGCGGACAGTACACTGAGGCTTTCTTT.

The chain is built from TRBV6-6 and TRBJ2-6; 7 bases are shared with TRBD1. The V gene end was trimmed by 5 bases and the J gene end by 2 bases; junction bases not matched to a gene: 6. CDR1 is MNHNY, CDR2 SVGAGI, per germline (reference sequence). The CDR3 extends over 16 amino acids. CDR3 amino acids: CASSTLDRAGANVLTF. Written as DNA, the CDR3 is TGTGCCAGCAGTACCCTCGACAGGGCTGGGGCCAACGTCCTGACTTTC.

The rearrangement uses TRBV11-2 and TRBJ2-2, with D maybe TRBD1 (6 bases). There are 14 residues in the CDR3. The germline gives CDR1 SGHAT, CDR2 FQNNGV. Deletions cut 5 bases from V and 7 bases from J, with 14 bases between. This CDR3 reads CASSTYRVIGELFF. The CDR3 DNA follows: TGTGCCAGCAGCACCTACAGGGTGATCGGGGAGCTGTTTTTT.

Turning to this clonotype: A much larger clone lies one base from this, so it may be a read error. The chain uses TRBV12-3 or TRBV12-4 and TRBJ2-4, with TRBD2 identical over 8 bases. The junction had 16 bases not matched to a gene; V was cut back by 7 bases and J by 5 bases. The length of the CDR3 is 17 residues. The CDR3 protein is CASIKGQPGLGENIQYF. The CDR3 nucleotides are TGTGCCAGCATTAAAGGACAGCCGGGACTAGGCGAAAACATTCAGTACTTC.

Points on this clonotype: One end of the junction varies from germline; a read error may be responsible. The chain uses TRBV10-3 and TRBJ2-3; D possibly corresponds to TRBD1 (6 bases). Germline loops: CDR1 ENHRY, CDR2 SYGVKD. This CDR3 has 15 amino acids. The CDR3 nucleotides read TGTGCCATAGACCGGCAGGGGTTTGGCACAGATATGCAGTATTTT. It codes for CAIDRQGFGTDMQYF.

As to this clonotype: A much larger clone differs by one base, so this may be a read error. The J gene is TRBJ1-1, the V gene TRBV6-6; maybe TRBD1 (6 bases). The CDR3 has 14 amino acids. CDR1 is MNHNY and CDR2 is SVGAGI in the germline V gene (reference sequence). The CDR3 DNA is TGTGCCAGCAGTCTGACAGGCACCAACACTGAAACTTTCTTT. This sequence encodes CASSLTGTNTETFF.

This clonotype was counted once. The V and J genes are TRBV6-5 and TRBJ1-6; possible D gene TRBD1, 5 bases. The V gene lost 5 bases and the J gene lost 18 bases, with 20 bases spanning the gap. Germline CDR1 is MNHEY and CDR2 is SVGAGI. The CDR3 length is 13 residues. CDR3 sequence (DNA): TGTGCCAGCAGTGGTGCCAGGGATTCACGCCCCCACTTT. This gives the protein CASSGARDSRPHF.

With regard to this clonotype: At one boundary the junction diverges from the germline segment, which might be a read error. The chain employs TRBV12-3 or TRBV12-4 and TRBJ2-7; 8 bases agree with TRBD2. The CDR3 contains 15 residues. CDR3 sequence: CASNLKAGDPYDQYF. The CDR3 DNA is TGTGCCAGCAATTTAAAAGCGGGAGATCCCTACGACCAGTACTTC.

With respect to this clonotype: A read error may produce the germline difference seen at one junction end. The gene calls are TRBV12-3 or TRBV12-4 and TRBJ2-3; D tentatively fits TRBD1 or TRBD2 (5 bases each). This CDR3 is built from 15 residues. Written as DNA, the CDR3 is TGTGCCAGCAGTTTAAACTCTGGGACCACAGATACGCATTATTTT. Translating it yields CASSLNSGTTDTHYF.

Remarks on this clonotype: At one of its ends the junction is not consistent with the germline gene, which may arise from a read error. This chain uses TRBV10-2 with TRBJ2-2; tentative D call: TRBD2 (5 bases). The length of the CDR3 is 16 residues. Germline loops: CDR1 WSHSY, CDR2 SAAADI. CDR3 sequence (DNA): TGCGCCAGCCGTGGAGTGGAATTAGCGAACACCGGGGAGCCGTTTTTT. Translated: CASRGVELANTGEPFF.